The clone carrying this T cell receptor (beta chain) was seen a handful of times. Its antigen is unidentified. Sample treatment: approximately 9-day PBMC culture with coronavirus spike peptide pools or control peptides (ViraFEST assay). Wells that each held around 2.1 million PBMCs were cultured with roughly 9.8 IU/ml IL-2 and 10 ug/ml peptide pools. The data were obtained in a study of vaccination and CD4 T cells after COVID-19. Study as a whole: Nasal swab PCR showed SARS-CoV-2 in convalescent patients, under ten with mild and one with severe disease. Study-wide results and limits: Spike mono-reactivity was found in 304 of the 307 vaccine-specific clones identified in convalescent patients.

Trimming pared 4 bases from V and 6 bases from J, leaving 9 bases between. CDR3 size: 11 residues. Germline V CDR1 and CDR2: DFQATT, SNEGSKA (reference sequence). Oncomine TCR Beta short-read sequencing was applied to DNA from cultured CD4+ T cells. A single record per CDR3 protein comes from TCRdb applying MiXCR to the PCR reads. The repertoire holds fewer than 15,000 distinct CDR3 sequences, with roughly 43% as singletons. The V and J genes are TRBV20-1 and TRBJ1-2, with D unclear. The receptor's source is a human donor who had recovered from COVID-19. What was sequenced was CD4+ T cells from blood, cultured in vitro. CDR3 sequence reads: CSATSGDGYTF. The CDR3 DNA reads TGCAGTGCTACCTCCGGGGATGGCTACACCTTC.